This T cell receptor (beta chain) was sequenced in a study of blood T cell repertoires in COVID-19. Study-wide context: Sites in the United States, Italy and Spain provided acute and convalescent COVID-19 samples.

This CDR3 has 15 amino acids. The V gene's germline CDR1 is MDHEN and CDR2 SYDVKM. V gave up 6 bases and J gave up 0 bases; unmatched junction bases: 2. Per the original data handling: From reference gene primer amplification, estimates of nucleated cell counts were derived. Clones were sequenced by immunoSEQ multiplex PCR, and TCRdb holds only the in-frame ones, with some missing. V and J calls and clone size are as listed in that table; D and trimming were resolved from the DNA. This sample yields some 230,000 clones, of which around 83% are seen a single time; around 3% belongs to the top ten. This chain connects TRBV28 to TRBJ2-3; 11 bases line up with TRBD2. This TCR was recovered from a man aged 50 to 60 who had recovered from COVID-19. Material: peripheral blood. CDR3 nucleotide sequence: TGTGCCAGCAGACTAGCGGGAGCTAGCACAGATACGCAGTATTTT. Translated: CASRLAGASTDTQYF.